The 22 T cell receptor beta chains below were found in one sample sequenced in a study of T-cell reconstitution after alpha-beta-depleted transplantation in children. Preparation of the TCRbeta library involved a method that used unique molecular identifiers. TCRdb fed the PCR reads into MiXCR, producing one record per CDR3 protein. This sample carries about 240,000 distinct CDR3 sequences, 12% of them seen once, and the ten largest clones take roughly 2.6%. The specimen comprised PBMCs from the stem cell graft donor, sampled from the stem cell graft. Every receptor here comes from a human donor who donated a stem cell graft to a child with acute lymphoblastic leukemia.

This clonotype was detected ten times or more. The chain carries TRBV6-2 or TRBV6-3 and TRBJ2-5; 9 bases are a match to TRBD1. Per the germline V gene, CDR1 is MNHEY and CDR2 is SVGEGT. CDR3 length: 18 residues. V shed 0 bases and J 2 bases; nucleotides not matched to a gene: 10. The chain's CDR3 is CASSYSGTGPYKQETQYF. The CDR3 DNA reads TGTGCCAGCAGTTACTCCGGGACAGGGCCCTACAAGCAAGAGACCCAGTACTTC.

This clonotype was picked up many times. V gene TRBV5-5 combines with J gene TRBJ1-6; D uncertain. CDR3 size: 17 residues. Germline-derived CDR1 and CDR2 are SGHKS and YYEKEE (reference sequence). The V end lost 0 bases, the J end lost 2 bases, and 12 bases lay between the germline ends. The CDR3 DNA reads as TGTGCCAGCAGCTTGGAGGAGTCCATCACCTATAATTCACCCCTCCACTTT. Translating it yields CASSLEESITYNSPLHF.

This clonotype was counted many times. This chain links TRBV3-1 with TRBJ2-3, with D perhaps TRBD2 (6 bases). Trimming stripped 3 bases from V and 2 bases from J, with 15 bases between. The CDR3 loop spans 16 amino acids. CDR1 is LGHDT, CDR2 YNNKEL, per germline (reference sequence). CDR3 sequence reads: CASSHSGGINTDTQYF. The CDR3, as DNA: TGTGCCAGCAGCCACAGCGGAGGGATCAACACAGATACGCAGTATTTT.

This clonotype has at least ten counts. The V gene is TRBV7-9, the J gene TRBJ1-1; no definite D call. V gave up 1 base and J gave up 10 bases, with 10 bases separating them. Germline CDR1 is SEHNR and CDR2 is FQNEAQ (reference sequence). This CDR3 has 12 amino acids. Here the CDR3 reads CASSLGPVGAFF. DNA for the CDR3: TGTGCCAGCAGCTTAGGGCCCGTCGGAGCTTTCTTT.

At least ten counts were recorded for this clonotype. The chain couples TRBV6-2 or TRBV6-3 to TRBJ1-4; D unclear. CDR1 is MNHEY and CDR2 is SVGEGT in the germline V gene. Trimming removed 7 bases at V and 4 bases at J, with 10 bases between. CDR3 length equals 13 residues. CDR3 in amino acids: CASTRRINEKLFF. The CDR3, as DNA: TGTGCCAGCACGCGGAGAATTAATGAAAAACTGTTTTTT.

This clonotype was recorded a few times. The genes are TRBV7-9 and TRBJ1-1, with D maybe TRBD1 (5 bases). Looked up from germline, CDR1 is SEHNR and CDR2 is FQNEAQ (reference sequence). The CDR3 is made up of 15 amino acids. Deletions cut 1 base from V and 3 bases from J, with 12 bases between. CDR3 amino acids: CASSLEGISYTEAFF. Written as DNA, the CDR3 is TGTGCCAGCAGCTTAGAGGGGATCAGCTACACTGAAGCTTTCTTT.

In this sample, this clonotype turned up many times. This chain joins TRBV20-1 and TRBJ1-4; D might be TRBD1 (6 bases). Looked up from germline, CDR1 is DFQATT and CDR2 is SNEGSKA (reference sequence). The CDR3 runs 16 residues. Trimming removed 5 bases at V and 0 bases at J, with 16 bases between. CDR3 protein: CSALHRDPATNEKLFF. CDR3 nucleotide sequence: TGCAGTGCTCTTCACAGGGATCCGGCAACTAATGAAAAACTGTTTTTT.

Note on this clonotype: This could be a read error, since a much larger clone is one nucleotide away. The genes are TRBV5-1 and TRBJ2-2, with D perhaps matching TRBD1 (5 bases). Per germline, CDR1 SGHRS and CDR2 YFSETQ. The CDR3 contains 17 residues. The CDR3 DNA reads as TGCGCCATCAGCTTGGCTCCCGACAGAAAGGACACCGGGGAGCTGTTTTTT. Its protein product is CAISLAPDRKDTGELFF. Together with reference TRBV5-1 and TRBJ2-2, the CDR3 gives the full variable domain: KAGVTQTPRYLIKTRGQQVTLSCSPISGHRSVSWYQQTPGQGLQFLFEYFSETQRNKGNFPGRFSGRQFSNSRSEMNVSTLELGDSALYLCAISLAPDRKDTGELFFGEGSRLTVL.

The sample holds many counts of this clonotype. The V gene is TRBV29-1, the J gene TRBJ1-1; no clear D gene. This CDR3 comprises 12 residues. Germline V gene sequence: CDR1 SQVTM, CDR2 ANQGSEA. Trimming shortened V by 4 bases and J by 1 base, and 7 bases separated the two germline ends. CDR3 DNA: TGCAGCGTTGGACACTCGAACACTGAAGCTTTCTTT. Residues: CSVGHSNTEAFF.

This clonotype was seen many times. The rearrangement joins TRBV20-1 to TRBJ1-2, with 12 bases matching TRBD1. Germline lookup yields CDR1 DFQATT and CDR2 SNEGSKA (reference sequence). After removal of 5 bases from V and 6 bases from J, the junction contained 13 bases not matched to a gene. The CDR3 loop spans 16 amino acids. CDR3 nucleotides: TGCAGTGCTGGAGGGACAGGGGGCCTCATCGGCGATGGCTACACCTTC. Protein: CSAGGTGGLIGDGYTF.

At least ten counts were recorded for this clonotype. DNA for the CDR3: TGTGCCAGCAGCCAAGGGAGGACGGTTAACACTGAAGCTTTCTTT. Translation gives CASSQGRTVNTEAFF. V and J are TRBV4-2 and TRBJ1-1; D unclear. The CDR3 runs 15 residues. The germline V and J ends were trimmed by 1 base and 2 bases, with 11 bases remaining between them. Germline V lookup: CDR1 LGHNA, CDR2 YNFKEQ.

In this sample, this clonotype turned up a few times. The J gene is TRBJ2-4, the V gene TRBV20-1, with TRBD1 as a possible D gene (5 bases). Trimming stripped 3 bases from V and 0 bases from J, with 15 bases between. CDR1 DFQATT and CDR2 SNEGSKA come from the germline V gene (reference sequence). The CDR3 consists of 16 residues. The chain's CDR3 is CSARGQTYLAKNIQYF. CDR3 in DNA: TGCAGTGCTAGGGGGCAGACTTACCTAGCCAAAAACATTCAGTACTTC.

In its sample, this clonotype was seen many times. The chain is built from TRBV6-1 and TRBJ2-2, with D uncertain. CDR3 size: 14 residues. Germline CDR1 MNHNS, CDR2 SASEGT. V was shortened by 3 bases and J by 1 base, with 6 bases between the two germline ends. This CDR3 is CASSEAGNTGELFF. The CDR3 DNA reads TGTGCCAGCAGTGAGGCAGGGAACACCGGGGAGCTGTTTTTT.

This clonotype was detected ten times or more. The J gene is TRBJ1-5, the V gene TRBV27; 9 bases agree with TRBD1. The CDR3 runs 14 residues. The germline gives CDR1 MNHEY, CDR2 SMNVEV (reference sequence). J lost 1 base, V lost 7 bases, and 2 bases had no gene match. In DNA, the CDR3 is TGTGCCAGCACTGGACAGGGGAGCAATCAGCCCCAGCATTTT. Translation gives CASTGQGSNQPQHF.

This clonotype has ten or more counts. The CDR3: CASSPRPVGSYEQYF. CDR3 DNA sequence: TGTGCCAGCAGCCCTCGTCCCGTAGGCTCCTACGAGCAGTACTTC. V is TRBV7-2 and J is TRBJ2-7, with no clear D. Trimming removed 5 bases at V and 0 bases at J, with 14 bases between. This CDR3 is 15 amino acids long. The germline V gene has CDR1 SGHTA and CDR2 FQGNSA.

This clonotype was counted ten times or more. V gene TRBV29-1 combines with J gene TRBJ2-3, with D tentatively TRBD2 (6 bases). There are 13 residues in the CDR3. Germline CDR1 reads SQVTM; CDR2 reads ANQGSEA. Trimming removed 3 bases at V and 4 bases at J, with 11 bases between. Here the CDR3 DNA reads TGCAGCGTTGAGGCCGGGAGCGCAGATACGCAGTATTTT. It yields the protein CSVEAGSADTQYF.

This clonotype has ten or more counts. CDR3 loop: CASTRTDSNEKLFF. In nucleotides, the CDR3 is TGTGCCAGCACTCGGACAGACTCTAATGAAAAACTGTTTTTT. J is TRBJ1-4 and V is TRBV7-9; tentative D call: TRBD1 (6 bases). Germline CDR1 and CDR2: SEHNR and FQNEAQ (reference sequence). The CDR3 has 14 amino acids. V lost 7 bases to trimming and J lost 3 bases, with 12 bases between them.

This clonotype was detected ten times or more. J is TRBJ2-3 and V is TRBV29-1, with 13 nucleotides matching TRBD2. Germline V lookup: CDR1 SQVTM, CDR2 ANQGSEA. This CDR3 contains 15 residues. Trimming removed 7 bases from V and 2 bases from J; junction bases left unmatched: 6. For the CDR3, the DNA is TGCAGCGCCACTAGCGGGAGGGCCGTCACAGATACGCAGTATTTT. As protein: CSATSGRAVTDTQYF.

The chain joins TRBV12-3 or TRBV12-4 to TRBJ1-2; D gene ambiguous. The CDR3 runs 13 residues. V dropped 4 bases and J dropped 6 bases, with 12 bases sitting between them. CDR3 nucleotide sequence: TGTGCCAGCAGTTCCCCTTGGGTAGATGGCTACACCTTC. This encodes CASSSPWVDGYTF.

Ten or more counts support this clonotype. V and J are TRBV6-2 or TRBV6-3 and TRBJ2-1; TRBD2 agrees at 7 bases. CDR3 length equals 14 residues. J was trimmed by 8 bases and V by 0 bases; bases with no gene match: 4. The germline gives CDR1 MNHEY, CDR2 SVGEGT. CDR3 protein: CASSYSREGDEQFF. The CDR3 nucleotides are TGTGCCAGCAGTTACTCCAGGGAGGGCGATGAGCAGTTCTTC.

This clonotype has at least ten counts. This rearrangement joins TRBV12-3 or TRBV12-4 to TRBJ1-1; TRBD1 might be the D (5 bases). The CDR3 length is 14 residues. The V and J ends lost 0 bases and 6 bases respectively, with 11 bases between them. The chain's CDR3 is CASSLARGVPEAFF. CDR3 in DNA: TGTGCCAGCAGTTTAGCGCGAGGGGTTCCTGAAGCTTTCTTT.

This clonotype showed up many times. The chain combines TRBV6-2 or TRBV6-3 with TRBJ1-1; no clear D. The V end was cut by 3 bases, the J end by 0 bases, with 11 bases between. This CDR3 is built from 15 residues. The germline CDR1 and CDR2 sequences are MNHEY and SVGEGT. The DNA of the CDR3 is TGTGCCAGCAGTTATCGGCAGATCATGAACACTGAAGCTTTCTTT. This sequence encodes CASSYRQIMNTEAFF.